These 23 T cell receptor beta chains were all obtained from the same sample, sequenced in a study of T cell responses to AZD1222 COVID-19 vaccine (dated by TCRdb to about 2021). Libraries were made using the immunoSEQ multiplex PCR assay. The clones in this table, taken by TCRdb from immuneACCESS, are in-frame only. Not every clone is retained; where verified, under half of the shortfall comes from an unresolved V gene, and the cause of the rest is unknown. Counted in this sample were 45,000 to 65,000 clones; around nine tenths of them appeared once. Under 15% of the sample is taken by the ten largest. According to the study, the label for this sample's time point signals: baseline before first vaccination. This sample comprised peripheral blood, obtained on day 0 of AZD1222 vaccination. These receptors were taken from an adult in good health.

This chain uses TRBV11-3 with TRBJ1-2, with D unclear. The CDR3 totals 14 residues. V was shortened by 0 bases and J by 3 bases, with 8 bases between the two germline ends. Germline lookup yields CDR1 SGHNT and CDR2 YENEEA. CDR3 DNA: TGTGCCAGCAGCTTAGAGGCAGGAGACTATGGCTACACCTTC. Translated, it gives CASSLEAGDYGYTF.

This chain uses TRBV19 with TRBJ2-2; 9 bases line up with TRBD1. Germline V gives CDR1 LNHDA, CDR2 SQIVND (reference sequence). The CDR3 has 15 residues. Trimming removed 3 bases from V and 7 bases from J; junction bases left unmatched: 6. The CDR3 nucleotides are TGTGCCAGTAGTATGGGACAGGGACGGAACGGGGAGCTGTTTTTT. As protein: CASSMGQGRNGELFF.

This chain's CDR3 is CASRAGTVLSYEQYF. Here the CDR3 DNA reads TGCGCCAGCAGGGCCGGGACTGTCCTATCCTACGAGCAGTACTTC. J is TRBJ2-7 and V is TRBV5-1; D is perhaps TRBD2 (6 bases). The CDR3 has 15 residues. V lost 5 bases to trimming and J lost 1 base, with 16 bases between them. Germline loops: CDR1 SGHRS, CDR2 YFSETQ.

This chain joins TRBV11-1 and TRBJ2-1, with unresolved D. Germline V gene lookup returns CDR1 SGHAT and CDR2 FQDESV (reference sequence). Trimming stripped 1 base from V and 11 bases from J, with 6 bases between. The CDR3 extends over 11 amino acids. DNA of the CDR3: TGTGCCAGCAGCTTAGAAACTAAGCAGTTCTTC. Its translation: CASSLETKQFF. The whole variable domain, filled in from reference TRBV11-1 and TRBJ2-1, reads EAEVAQSPRYKITEKSQAVAFWCDPISGHATLYWYRQILGQGPELLVQFQDESVVDDSQLPKDRFSAERLKGVDSTLKIQPAELGDSAMYLCASSLETKQFFGPGTRLTVL.

V and J are TRBV18 and TRBJ2-7; 14 nucleotides agree with TRBD2. The CDR3 has 16 residues. The J segment lost 5 bases and the V segment lost 4 bases, leaving 7 bases of the junction unmatched. From germline, CDR1 is KGHSH and CDR2 LQKENI. The CDR3 protein is CASSLPGTSGRNEQYF. CDR3 nucleotide sequence: TGTGCCAGCTCACTCCCCGGGACTAGCGGGAGAAACGAGCAGTACTTC.

This clone was counted once. The chain links TRBV7-2 to TRBJ2-1; tentatively, D is TRBD2 (6 bases). Germline values: CDR1 SGHTA, CDR2 FQGNSA. V was clipped by 4 bases and J by 2 bases, with 9 bases between them. There are 14 residues in the CDR3. This CDR3 reads CASSSRLAYNEQFF. DNA for the CDR3: TGTGCCAGCAGCTCCCGACTAGCCTACAATGAGCAGTTCTTC.

The gene calls are TRBV13 and TRBJ2-3; the match to TRBD2 covers 15 bases. This CDR3 is built from 17 residues. J was trimmed by 6 bases and V by 4 bases; bases with no gene match: 8. Germline assignment: CDR1 PRHDT and CDR2 FYEKMQ (reference sequence). The CDR3 spells CASSWSGLAGGMDTQYF. CDR3 DNA sequence: TGTGCCAGCAGCTGGTCGGGACTAGCGGGAGGAATGGATACGCAGTATTTT.

The chain links TRBV7-9 to TRBJ1-4; tentatively, D is TRBD1 (6 bases). Per germline, CDR1 SEHNR and CDR2 FQNEAQ (reference sequence). Trimming left V 3 bases short and J 7 bases short, with 12 bases between. The CDR3 extends over 14 amino acids. CDR3 sequence: CASSFGGRGEKLFF. The DNA of the CDR3 is TGTGCCAGCAGCTTCGGGGGCAGGGGTGAAAAACTGTTTTTT.

The chain has TRBV30 and TRBJ1-4, with D perhaps matching TRBD1 (5 bases). The V end was cut by 2 bases, the J end by 0 bases, with 13 bases between. Looked up from germline, CDR1 is GTSNPN and CDR2 is SVGIG (reference sequence). The CDR3 runs to 16 residues. The CDR3 spells CAWSTRGGPTNEKLFF. Written as DNA, the CDR3 is TGTGCCTGGAGTACCCGGGGGGGTCCAACTAATGAAAAACTGTTTTTT.

For the CDR3, the DNA is TGCAGCGTTGAAGAGGTCGGGACAGGGAGAAAAAACATTCAGTACTTC. Residues: CSVEEVGTGRKNIQYF. The V and J genes are TRBV29-1 and TRBJ2-4, with TRBD1 matching over 9 bases. The V gene end was trimmed by 0 bases and the J gene end by 4 bases; junction bases not matched to a gene: 7. The CDR3 is made up of 16 amino acids. The germline CDR1 and CDR2 sequences are SQVTM and ANQGSEA.

The V gene is TRBV5-6, the J gene TRBJ2-7; the D gene is possibly TRBD1 (6 bases). Trimming cost V 4 bases and J 0 bases, with 23 bases left between them. The CDR3 loop spans 18 amino acids. Germline CDR1 and CDR2: SGHDT and YYEEEE. CDR3 nucleotide sequence: TGTGCCAGCAGCCCTATAGGGACGGGACAAGGGACCTCCTACGAGCAGTACTTC. It specifies CASSPIGTGQGTSYEQYF.

The gene calls are TRBV27 and TRBJ1-5; 7 nucleotides match TRBD1. The CDR3 spans 15 residues. CDR1 is MNHEY and CDR2 is SMNVEV in the germline V gene (reference sequence). With 5 bases clipped from V and 4 bases from J, the junction kept 8 bases outside the gene matches. CDR3: CASSRGATGNQPQHF. CDR3 in DNA: TGTGCCAGCAGTCGTGGGGCGACAGGGAATCAGCCCCAGCATTTT.

This clone has just a few counts. Written as DNA, the CDR3 is TGTGCCAGCAGCTCTCAGGGGCGGGGAGGGGCAGATACGCAGTATTTT. Amino acid sequence: CASSSQGRGGADTQYF. V is TRBV11-3 and J is TRBJ2-3; TRBD2 might be the D (7 bases). Trimming took 4 bases from V and 4 from J, leaving 18 bases between them. The CDR3 contains 16 residues. Germline CDR1 reads SGHNT; CDR2 reads YENEEA.

This clone is a singleton in its sample. The V gene is TRBV19, the J gene TRBJ2-6; D may be TRBD1 (5 bases). There are 17 residues in the CDR3. V was clipped by 7 bases and J by 2 bases, with 18 bases between them. CDR1 and CDR2 (germline): LNHDA, SQIVND (reference sequence). The CDR3 sequence: CASIPTGPSAGANVLTF. DNA for the CDR3: TGTGCCAGTATTCCTACAGGACCCTCGGCTGGGGCCAACGTCCTGACTTTC.

The chain recombines TRBV6-4 with TRBJ2-7; D remains unclear. Trimming cost V 2 bases and J 4 bases, with 3 bases left between them. The CDR3 has 11 residues. In germline, CDR1 is MRHNA, CDR2 SNTAGT. The CDR3 nucleotides read TGTGCCAGCAGTGACGGATACGAGCAGTACTTC. Translation gives CASSDGYEQYF.

V is TRBV15 and J is TRBJ1-2; 7 bases line up with TRBD1. Germline V gives CDR1 LNHNV, CDR2 YYDKDF (reference sequence). Trimming took 0 bases from V and 4 from J; bases not matched to a gene: 5. The CDR3 is 15 residues long. The CDR3: CATSRERDRLYGYTF. DNA for the CDR3: TGTGCCACCAGCAGAGAGAGGGACAGACTCTATGGCTACACCTTC.

The rearrangement links TRBV5-6 to TRBJ1-3; no reliable D call. The ends were cut back, 6 bases at V and 0 bases at J, with 13 bases in the middle. Germline values: CDR1 SGHDT, CDR2 YYEEEE. The CDR3 spans 15 residues. The CDR3 reads CASTSGPNSGNTIYF. DNA for the CDR3: TGTGCCAGCACCTCCGGGCCAAACTCTGGAAACACCATATATTTT.

The V gene is TRBV27, the J gene TRBJ1-5; 9 bases map to TRBD1. The trim removed 6 bases at V and 2 bases at J, leaving 5 bases unmatched. Germline CDR1 is MNHEY and CDR2 is SMNVEV (reference sequence). CDR3 size: 15 residues. CDR3 coding DNA: TGTGCCAGCAGGGACACAGGGGGCGGCAATCAGCCCCAGCATTTT. It encodes CASRDTGGGNQPQHF.

J is TRBJ1-4 and V is TRBV10-3, with 8 bases fitting TRBD1. This CDR3 region has 14 residues. Germline CDR1 and CDR2: ENHRY and SYGVKD. Trimming removed 3 bases from V and 7 bases from J; junction bases left unmatched: 4. DNA of the CDR3: TGTGCCATCAGTGAAGGACAGGGAAGTGAAAAACTGTTTTTT. Translation gives CAISEGQGSEKLFF.

The chain carries TRBV28 and TRBJ2-1, with D possibly TRBD1 on 5 matching bases. V lost 2 bases and J 8 bases, leaving 16 bases between the germline ends. Germline CDR1 MDHEN, CDR2 SYDVKM. CDR3 length: 15 amino acids. The CDR3 DNA reads TGTGCCAGCAGTTTAGGTACCTCGCAGGGCTATGAGCAGTTCTTC. Protein sequence: CASSLGTSQGYEQFF.

V and J are TRBV1 and TRBJ1-5. TRBV1 counts as a pseudogene. This CDR3 is built from 16 residues. CDR3 sequence reads: CTSSLRSYRANQPQHF. CDR3 in DNA: TGCACCAGCAGCCTCAGATCCTATAGGGCGAATCAGCCCCAGCATTTT.

The gene calls are TRBV5-6 and TRBJ1-1; D call uncertain. The ends were cut back, 2 bases at V and 5 bases at J, with 13 bases in the middle. The CDR3 is 14 residues long. The germline V gene has CDR1 SGHDT and CDR2 YYEEEE. The CDR3 protein is CASSFDREVTEAFF. The CDR3 region has the DNA TGTGCCAGCAGCTTCGATAGGGAGGTGACTGAAGCTTTCTTT.

J is TRBJ2-7 and V is TRBV2, with D perhaps being TRBD1 or TRBD2 (5 bases each). The CDR3 runs to 13 residues. Between the trimmed V and J ends, which lost 7 bases and 3 bases, there was a span of 13 bases. Germline V gene lookup returns CDR1 SNHLY and CDR2 FYNNEI. The CDR3 loop is CASNPGANYEQYF. CDR3 nucleotide sequence: TGTGCCAGCAACCCCGGGGCGAACTACGAGCAGTACTTC.